This T cell receptor (beta chain) is drawn from a study of shared clonotypes between healthy human individuals. This clone was counted only a few times. The J segment lost 7 bases and the V segment lost 4 bases, leaving 15 bases of the junction unmatched. The V gene's germline CDR1 is SGHNT and CDR2 YYREEE (reference sequence). The CDR3 totals 16 residues. The method was immunoSEQ multiplex PCR; TCRdb's version includes in-frame clones alone and lacks a portion of them. The sample carries around 510,000 clones, around 80% recorded once. The chain combines TRBV5-4 with TRBJ2-5; 8 bases align to TRBD2. Sequences were obtained from PBMCs. The TCR was taken from a woman between 40 and 55 years old in good health. Some clones in this sample may be carry-over from other donors' samples. For the CDR3, the DNA is TGTGCCAGCAGCCCCGAAGGACTAGCCTCCCGGGTGACCCAGTACTTC. This sequence encodes CASSPEGLASRVTQYF. Supplemented by reference TRBV5-4 and TRBJ2-5, the full variable domain reads ETGVTQSPTHLIKTRGQQVTLRCSSQSGHNTVSWYQQALGQGPQFIFQYYREEENGRGNFPPRFSGLQFPNYSSELNVNALELDDSALYLCASSPEGLASRVTQYFGPGTRLLVL.